This T cell receptor beta chain stems from a study of T cells in women clearing cervical HPV infection. Study conclusions and caveats: Repertoire richness, not evenness, was significantly elevated in CIN3+ cases versus controls.

Method: immunoSEQ multiplex PCR; TCRdb's copy keeps in-frame clones and lacks some. This sample's table has around 16,000 clones. Regarding this clone: Antigen: not known. The CDR3 is cut off 3 residues early in the read; its end comes from the germline J gene.

Dot-blot hybridization genotyped cervical HPV amplified with MY09/MY11 PCR. CDR1 SQVTM and CDR2 ANQGSEA come from the germline V gene. The CDR3 has 11 amino acids. Trimming removed 4 bases from V and 9 bases from J, with 10 bases in between. The chain couples TRBV29-1 to TRBJ1-5; possible D gene TRBD1, 5 bases. Sequencing was done on a sample of blood buffy coat. This sequence originates from a woman aged 18-70 years with a cervical HPV16 infection that either progressed to CIN3+ or cleared (not recorded which). The CDR3 DNA, read in part, is TGCAGCGTTGGGTTTCAGGGGCCC. As protein: CSVGFQGP. Given in full, the CDR3 is CSVGFQGPQHF.